This T cell receptor beta chain was sequenced in a study of blood T cell repertoires in COVID-19. Study at large: Samples of COVID-19 (acute and convalescent) were obtained from the United States, Italy and Spain. Sample material is recorded as cDNA or gDNA derived from T cells, B-cell-depleted T cells, or PBMCs.

The CDR3 spans 13 residues. V lost 5 bases and J 7 bases, leaving 14 bases between the germline ends. Original processing methods: Reference gene primer amplification yielded estimated nucleated cell counts. Sequencing used immunoSEQ multiplex PCR; TCRdb keeps in-frame clones, though not all of them. V and J calls and clone size are copied from that table; D and trimming were computed from the DNA. The sample carries around 120,000 clones, 90% recorded once. The V and J genes are TRBV12-3 or TRBV12-4 and TRBJ1-2, with D tentatively TRBD1 (5 bases). This clonotype was obtained from a man aged 45 to 65 with active COVID-19. Sequencing was carried out using peripheral blood. CDR3 bases: TGTGCCAGCAGTCCATCCGGGACTCGTGGCTACACCTTC. Its protein product is CASSPSGTRGYTF.